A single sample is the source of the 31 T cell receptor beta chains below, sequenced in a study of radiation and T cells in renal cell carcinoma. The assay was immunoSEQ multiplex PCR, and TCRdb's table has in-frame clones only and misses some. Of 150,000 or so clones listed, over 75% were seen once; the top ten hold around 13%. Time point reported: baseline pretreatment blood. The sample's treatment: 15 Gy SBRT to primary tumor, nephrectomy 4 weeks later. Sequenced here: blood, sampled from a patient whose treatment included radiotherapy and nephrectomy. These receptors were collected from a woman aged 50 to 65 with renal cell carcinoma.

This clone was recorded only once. CDR3 in amino acids: CASSVSGAGGQPQHF. The CDR3 DNA sequence: TGTGCCAGCAGCGTCTCCGGGGCTGGTGGTCAGCCCCAGCATTTT. The chain employs TRBV9 and TRBJ1-5, with D possibly TRBD1 on 5 matching bases. This CDR3 has 15 amino acids. The V gene's germline CDR1 is SGDLS and CDR2 YYNGEE. Trimming cost V 2 bases and J 6 bases, with 15 bases left between them.

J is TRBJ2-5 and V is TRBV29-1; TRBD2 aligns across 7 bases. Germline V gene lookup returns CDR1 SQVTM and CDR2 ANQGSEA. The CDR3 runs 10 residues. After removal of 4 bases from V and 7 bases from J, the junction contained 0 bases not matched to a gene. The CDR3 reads CSVGGGTQYF. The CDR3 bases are TGCAGCGTTGGCGGGGGGACCCAGTACTTC.

For the CDR3, the DNA is TGTGCCAGCGGGAGAGGTAGCCTCACCGGGGAGCTGTTTTTT. As protein: CASGRGSLTGELFF. This chain links TRBV7-9 with TRBJ2-2, with TRBD2 as a possible D gene (5 bases). Germline values: CDR1 SEHNR, CDR2 FQNEAQ (reference sequence). V shed 8 bases and J shed 4 bases, with 14 bases lying between them. The length of the CDR3 is 14 residues.

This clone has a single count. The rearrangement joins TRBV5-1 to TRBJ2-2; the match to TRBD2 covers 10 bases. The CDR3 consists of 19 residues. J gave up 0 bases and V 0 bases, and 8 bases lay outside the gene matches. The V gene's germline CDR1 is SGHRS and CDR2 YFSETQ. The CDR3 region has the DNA TGCGCCAGCAGCTTGGCCGCTAGCGGGGGCCTCGCGAACACCGGGGAGCTGTTTTTT. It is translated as CASSLAASGGLANTGELFF. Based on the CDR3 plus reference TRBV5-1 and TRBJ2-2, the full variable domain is KAGVTQTPRYLIKTRGQQVTLSCSPISGHRSVSWYQQTPGQGLQFLFEYFSETQRNKGNFPGRFSGRQFSNSRSEMNVSTLELGDSALYLCASSLAASGGLANTGELFFGEGSRLTVL.

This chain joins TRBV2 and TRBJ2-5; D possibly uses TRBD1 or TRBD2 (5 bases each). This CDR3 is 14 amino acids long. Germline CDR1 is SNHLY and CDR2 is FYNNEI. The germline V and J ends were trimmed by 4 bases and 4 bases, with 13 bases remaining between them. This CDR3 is CASSGRGAGETQYF. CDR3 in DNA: TGTGCCAGCAGTGGTAGAGGGGCGGGAGAGACCCAGTACTTC.

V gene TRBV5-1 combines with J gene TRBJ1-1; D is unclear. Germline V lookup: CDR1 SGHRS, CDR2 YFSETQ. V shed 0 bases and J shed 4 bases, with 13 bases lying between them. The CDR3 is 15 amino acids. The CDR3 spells CASSLDGVGSTEAFF. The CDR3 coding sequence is TGCGCCAGCAGCTTGGATGGGGTAGGGTCCACTGAAGCTTTCTTT.

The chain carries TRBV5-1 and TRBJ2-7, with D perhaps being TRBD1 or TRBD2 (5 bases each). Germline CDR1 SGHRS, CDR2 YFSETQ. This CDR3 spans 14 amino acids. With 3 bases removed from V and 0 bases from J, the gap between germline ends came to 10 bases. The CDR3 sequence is CASSWGRGSYEQYF. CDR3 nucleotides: TGCGCCAGCAGCTGGGGACGAGGCTCCTACGAGCAGTACTTC.

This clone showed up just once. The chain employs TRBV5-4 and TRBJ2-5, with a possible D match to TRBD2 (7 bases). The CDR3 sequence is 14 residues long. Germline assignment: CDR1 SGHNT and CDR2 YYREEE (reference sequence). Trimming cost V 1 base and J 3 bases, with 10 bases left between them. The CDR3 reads CASSLPGGKETQYF. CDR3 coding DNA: TGTGCCAGCAGCTTGCCGGGGGGCAAAGAGACCCAGTACTTC.

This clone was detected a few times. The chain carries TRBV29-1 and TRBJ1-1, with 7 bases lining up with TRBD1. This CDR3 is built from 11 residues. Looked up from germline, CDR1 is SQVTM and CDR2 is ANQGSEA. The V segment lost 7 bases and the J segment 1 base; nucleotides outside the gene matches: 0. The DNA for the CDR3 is TGCAGCGGGGACAGGAACACTGAAGCTTTCTTT. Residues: CSGDRNTEAFF.

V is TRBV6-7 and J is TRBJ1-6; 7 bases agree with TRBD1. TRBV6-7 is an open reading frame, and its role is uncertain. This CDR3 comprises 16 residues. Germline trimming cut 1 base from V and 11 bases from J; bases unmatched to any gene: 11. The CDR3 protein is CASSYWTGTVSTPLHF. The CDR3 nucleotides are TGTGCCAGCAGTTACTGGACCGGGACAGTCTCTACACCCCTCCACTTT.

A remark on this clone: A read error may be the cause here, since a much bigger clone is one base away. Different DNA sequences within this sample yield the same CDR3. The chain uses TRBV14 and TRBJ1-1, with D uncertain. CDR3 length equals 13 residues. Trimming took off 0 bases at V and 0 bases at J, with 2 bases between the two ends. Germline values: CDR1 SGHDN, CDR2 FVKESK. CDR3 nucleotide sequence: TGTGCCAGCAGCCAAGATTTGAACACTGAAGCTTTCTTT. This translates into CASSQDLNTEAFF.

CDR3 sequence: CASSPRTGVSYNEQFF. In nucleotides, the CDR3 is TGTGCCAGCAGTCCCAGGACAGGGGTCTCCTACAATGAGCAGTTCTTC. The chain combines TRBV28 with TRBJ2-1, with 9 nucleotides matching TRBD1. J gave up 0 bases and V 5 bases, and 5 bases lay outside the gene matches. Germline CDR1 MDHEN, CDR2 SYDVKM. The CDR3 contains 16 residues.

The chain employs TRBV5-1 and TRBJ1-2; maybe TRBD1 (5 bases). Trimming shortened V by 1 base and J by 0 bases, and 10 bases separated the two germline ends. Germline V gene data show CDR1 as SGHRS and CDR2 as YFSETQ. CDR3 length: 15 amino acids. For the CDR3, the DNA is TGCGCCAGCAGCTTGAACCAGGGAGCTAACTATGGCTACACCTTC. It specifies CASSLNQGANYGYTF.

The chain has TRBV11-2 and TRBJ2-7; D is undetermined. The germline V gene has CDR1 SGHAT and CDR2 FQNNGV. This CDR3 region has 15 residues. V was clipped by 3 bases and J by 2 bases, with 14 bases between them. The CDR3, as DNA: TGTGCCAGCAGCTTCCGGGCCCCAGGAACCTACGAGCAGTACTTC. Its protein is CASSFRAPGTYEQYF.

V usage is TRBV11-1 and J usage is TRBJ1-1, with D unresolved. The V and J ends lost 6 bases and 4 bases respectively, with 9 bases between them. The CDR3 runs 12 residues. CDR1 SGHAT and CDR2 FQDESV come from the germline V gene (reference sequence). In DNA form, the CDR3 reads TGTGCCAGCAGTGCCGGGATCACTGAAGCTTTCTTT. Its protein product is CASSAGITEAFF.

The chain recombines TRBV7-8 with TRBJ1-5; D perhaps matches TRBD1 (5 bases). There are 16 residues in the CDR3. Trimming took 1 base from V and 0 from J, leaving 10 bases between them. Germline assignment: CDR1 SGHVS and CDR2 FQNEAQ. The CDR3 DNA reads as TGTGCCAGCAGCTTAGTCGGGGGAAATAGCAATCAGCCCCAGCATTTT. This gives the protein CASSLVGGNSNQPQHF.

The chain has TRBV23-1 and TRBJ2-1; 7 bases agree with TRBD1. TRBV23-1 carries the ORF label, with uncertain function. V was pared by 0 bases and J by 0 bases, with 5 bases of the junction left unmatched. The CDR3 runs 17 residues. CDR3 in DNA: TGCGCCAGCAGTCAATCCCCCAGGGGGAGCTCCTACAATGAGCAGTTCTTC. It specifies CASSQSPRGSSYNEQFF.

The CDR3 here is CASSSRQGRYEQYF. The CDR3, as DNA: TGTGCCAGCAGCTCCAGACAGGGGAGGTACGAGCAGTACTTC. The chain carries TRBV7-8 and TRBJ2-7, with TRBD1 matching 8 bases. With 4 bases clipped from V and 4 bases from J, the junction kept 6 bases outside the gene matches. The germline gives CDR1 SGHVS, CDR2 FQNEAQ. This CDR3 is 14 amino acids long.

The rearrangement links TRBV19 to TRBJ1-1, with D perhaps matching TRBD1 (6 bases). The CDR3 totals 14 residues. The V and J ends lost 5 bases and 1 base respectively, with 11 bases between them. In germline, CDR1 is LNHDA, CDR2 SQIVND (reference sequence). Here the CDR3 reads CASSPQQGNTEAFF. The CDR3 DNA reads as TGTGCCAGTAGTCCTCAACAGGGGAACACTGAAGCTTTCTTT.

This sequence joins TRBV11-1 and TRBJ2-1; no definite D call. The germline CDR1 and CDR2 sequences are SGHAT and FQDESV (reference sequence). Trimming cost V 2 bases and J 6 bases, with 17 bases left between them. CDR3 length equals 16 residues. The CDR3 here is CASSLMAGWGSNEQFF. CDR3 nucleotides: TGTGCCAGCAGCTTAATGGCCGGCTGGGGTAGCAATGAGCAGTTCTTC.

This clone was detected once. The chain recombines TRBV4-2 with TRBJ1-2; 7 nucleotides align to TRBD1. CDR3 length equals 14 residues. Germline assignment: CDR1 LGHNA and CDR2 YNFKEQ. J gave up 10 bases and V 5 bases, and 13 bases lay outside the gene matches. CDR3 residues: CASSASTGESVYTF. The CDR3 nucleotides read TGTGCCAGCAGCGCAAGCACAGGGGAGTCCGTCTACACCTTC.

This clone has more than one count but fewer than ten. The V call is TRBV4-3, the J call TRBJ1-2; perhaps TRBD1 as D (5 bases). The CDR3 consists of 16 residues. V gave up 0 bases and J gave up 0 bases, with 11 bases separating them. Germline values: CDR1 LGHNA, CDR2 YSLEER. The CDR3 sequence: CASSQDRIGANYGYTF. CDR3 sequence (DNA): TGCGCCAGCAGCCAAGATAGAATAGGGGCTAACTATGGCTACACCTTC.

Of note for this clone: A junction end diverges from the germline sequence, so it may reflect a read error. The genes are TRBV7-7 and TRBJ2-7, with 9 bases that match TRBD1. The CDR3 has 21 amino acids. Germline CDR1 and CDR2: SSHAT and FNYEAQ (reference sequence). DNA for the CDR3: TGTGCTAGCATCATCCGGACAGGGGACGAACCTACATTAGTCCTCTCCTACGAGCAGTACTTC. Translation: CASIIRTGDEPTLVLSYEQYF.

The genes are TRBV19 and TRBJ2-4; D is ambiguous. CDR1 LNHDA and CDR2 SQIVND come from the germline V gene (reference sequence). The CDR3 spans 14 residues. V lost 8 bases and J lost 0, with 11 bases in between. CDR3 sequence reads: CASYPRLAKNIQYF. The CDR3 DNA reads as TGTGCCAGTTATCCTAGACTAGCCAAAAACATTCAGTACTTC.

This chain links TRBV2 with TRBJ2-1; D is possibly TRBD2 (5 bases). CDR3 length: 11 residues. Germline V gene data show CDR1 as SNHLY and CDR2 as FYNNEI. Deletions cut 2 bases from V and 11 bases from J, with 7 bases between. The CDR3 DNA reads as TGTGCCAGCAGTGAAATCGGGAAGCAGTTCTTC. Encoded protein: CASSEIGKQFF.

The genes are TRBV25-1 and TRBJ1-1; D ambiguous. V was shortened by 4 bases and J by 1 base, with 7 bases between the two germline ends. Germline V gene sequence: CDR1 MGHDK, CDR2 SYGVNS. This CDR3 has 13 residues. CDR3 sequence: CASSVGANTEAFF. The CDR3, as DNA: TGTGCCAGCAGTGTGGGTGCGAACACTGAAGCTTTCTTT.

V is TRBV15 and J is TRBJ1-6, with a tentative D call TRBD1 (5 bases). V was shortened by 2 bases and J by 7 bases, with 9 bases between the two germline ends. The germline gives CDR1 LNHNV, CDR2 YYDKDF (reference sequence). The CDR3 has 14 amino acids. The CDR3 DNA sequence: TGTGCCACCAGCAGACAGGGAGAGAATTCACCCCTCCACTTT. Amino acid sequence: CATSRQGENSPLHF.

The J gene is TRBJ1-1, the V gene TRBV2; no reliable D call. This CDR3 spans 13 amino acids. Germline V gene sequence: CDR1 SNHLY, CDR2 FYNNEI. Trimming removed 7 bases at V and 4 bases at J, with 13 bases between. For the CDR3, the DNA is TGTGCCAGCACCAGGTTGGGCATCACTGAAGCTTTCTTT. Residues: CASTRLGITEAFF. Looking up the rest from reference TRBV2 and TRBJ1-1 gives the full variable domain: EPEVTQTPSHQVTQMGQEVILRCVPISNHLYFYWYRQILGQKVEFLVSFYNNEISEKSEIFDDQFSVERPDGSNFTLKIRSTKLEDSAMYFCASTRLGITEAFFGQGTRLTVV.

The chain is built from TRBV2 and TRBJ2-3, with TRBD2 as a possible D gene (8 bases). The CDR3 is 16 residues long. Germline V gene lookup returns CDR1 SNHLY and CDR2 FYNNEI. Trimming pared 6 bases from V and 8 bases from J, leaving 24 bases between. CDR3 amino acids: CASRAGQAGGTGTQYF. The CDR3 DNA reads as TGTGCCAGCAGGGCCGGACAGGCGGGGGGTACCGGTACGCAGTATTTT.

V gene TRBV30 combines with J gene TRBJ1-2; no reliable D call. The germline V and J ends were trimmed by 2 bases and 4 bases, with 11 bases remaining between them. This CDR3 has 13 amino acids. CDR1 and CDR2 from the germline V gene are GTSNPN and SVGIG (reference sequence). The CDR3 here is CAWSQDGLYGYTF. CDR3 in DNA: TGTGCCTGGAGTCAGGACGGACTCTATGGCTACACCTTC.

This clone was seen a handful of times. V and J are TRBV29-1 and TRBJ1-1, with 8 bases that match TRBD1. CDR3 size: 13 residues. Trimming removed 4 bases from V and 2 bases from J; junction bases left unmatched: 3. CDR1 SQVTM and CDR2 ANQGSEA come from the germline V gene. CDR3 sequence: CSVATGANTEAFF. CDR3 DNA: TGCAGCGTTGCGACAGGGGCCAACACTGAAGCTTTCTTT.